Below, 26 T cell receptor beta chains from the same sample are listed, as sequenced in a study of vaccination and CD4 T cells after COVID-19. The Oncomine TCR Beta short-read assay was applied to DNA of cultured CD4+ T cells. TCRdb reanalysed the PCR reads using MiXCR and keeps one entry per CDR3 protein. This sample has more than 20,000 distinct CDR3 sequences, with about 48% found just once. Their recognized antigens are unknown. Indicated treatment: roughly ten-day PBMC culture with coronavirus spike peptide pools or control peptides (ViraFEST assay). The sequenced sample was CD4+ T cells from blood, cultured in vitro. All receptors come from a human donor who had recovered from COVID-19.

J is TRBJ2-5 and V is TRBV21-1; TRBD1 is the table's D call and was not checked against the DNA. TRBV21-1 is marked as a pseudogene. This CDR3 spans 13 amino acids. CDR3: CASSKVRAETQYF. The CDR3 coding sequence is TGTGCCAGCAGCAAAGTCCGGGCAGAGACCCAGTACTTC.

The rearrangement joins TRBV4-1 to TRBJ2-5; D uncertain. Germline-derived CDR1 and CDR2 are MGHRA and YSYEKL. This CDR3 comprises 15 residues. Trimming removed 1 base from V and 5 bases from J, with 14 bases in between. The CDR3 DNA reads as TGCGCCAGCAGCCAAGTTGGTCTACCCACGGAGACCCAGTACTTC. Its translation is CASSQVGLPTETQYF.

The rearrangement joins TRBV24-1 to TRBJ2-1; 7 positions match TRBD2. V gave up 5 bases and J gave up 7 bases; unmatched junction bases: 1. The length of the CDR3 is 12 residues. CDR1 and CDR2 (germline): KGHDR, SFDVKD. CDR3 nucleotides: TGTGCCACCAGTGTCGGGGGGAATGAGCAGTTCTTC. This gives the protein CATSVGGNEQFF.

The chain recombines TRBV20-1 with TRBJ2-3; D is possibly TRBD1 or TRBD2 (6 bases each). Germline CDR1 DFQATT, CDR2 SNEGSKA (reference sequence). The V end lost 6 bases, the J end lost 4 bases, and 17 bases lay between the germline ends. This CDR3 is 14 amino acids long. Written as DNA, the CDR3 is TGCAGTGCCCCGCATGGGGGGCAGGCAGATACGCAGTATTTT. Protein product: CSAPHGGQADTQYF.

This clonotype turned up a few times. The V gene is TRBV27, the J gene TRBJ2-5; D tentatively fits TRBD1 or TRBD2 (6 bases each). CDR1 is MNHEY, CDR2 SMNVEV, per germline (reference sequence). The CDR3 runs to 15 residues. V lost 7 bases and J lost 1, with 16 bases in between. The CDR3 protein is CASTRGGGPQETQYF. For the CDR3, the DNA is TGTGCCAGCACCAGAGGTGGGGGGCCCCAAGAGACCCAGTACTTC.

This clonotype was seen only once. The genes are TRBV7-2 and TRBJ2-3; no reliable D call. The CDR3 consists of 15 residues. Germline V gives CDR1 SGHTA, CDR2 FQGNSA. Trimming pared 7 bases from V and 0 bases from J, leaving 14 bases between. The CDR3 sequence is CASTPFLGSTDTQYF. The CDR3 DNA follows: TGTGCCAGCACCCCGTTTTTGGGGAGCACAGATACGCAGTATTTT.

The chain employs TRBV28 and TRBJ1-2, with 9 bases identical to TRBD1. Germline lookup yields CDR1 MDHEN and CDR2 SYDVKM. This CDR3 spans 14 amino acids. Trimming took 2 bases from V and 6 from J; bases not matched to a gene: 4. CDR3 nucleotides: TGTGCCAGCAGTTTACCCGACAGGGGGAATGGCTACACCTTC. It translates to CASSLPDRGNGYTF.

J is TRBJ2-4 and V is TRBV20-1, with D possibly matching TRBD2 (6 bases). Germline values: CDR1 DFQATT, CDR2 SNEGSKA (reference sequence). With 5 bases removed from V and 1 base from J, the gap between germline ends came to 12 bases. This CDR3 has 14 amino acids. CDR3 sequence: CSAPLGGAKNIQYF. The CDR3 region has the DNA TGCAGTGCTCCACTAGGAGGGGCCAAAAACATTCAGTACTTC.

In its sample, this clonotype was seen a few times. The chain couples TRBV27 to TRBJ1-2; tentative D call: TRBD1 (5 bases). The CDR3 extends over 15 amino acids. Germline CDR1 MNHEY, CDR2 SMNVEV (reference sequence). Between the trimmed V and J ends, which lost 4 bases and 3 bases, there was a span of 15 bases. CDR3 in amino acids: CASSSRVGSDYGYTF. CDR3 nucleotides: TGTGCCAGCAGTTCCAGGGTTGGTTCAGACTATGGCTACACCTTC.

The chain is built from TRBV11-2 and TRBJ2-7; 8 positions match TRBD1. The CDR3 is 13 residues long. J lost 3 bases, V lost 5 bases, and 3 bases had no gene match. Germline V gene data show CDR1 as SGHAT and CDR2 as FQNNGV. As DNA, the CDR3 is TGTGCCAGCAGCGAGGACAGGGACTACGAGCAGTACTTC. Translated: CASSEDRDYEQYF.

The chain joins TRBV20-1 to TRBJ2-5; the D gene is possibly TRBD2 (5 bases). The CDR3 contains 15 residues. Trimming stripped 6 bases from V and 2 bases from J, with 19 bases between. Germline assignment: CDR1 DFQATT and CDR2 SNEGSKA (reference sequence). The CDR3 is CSASPPASRQETQYF. In DNA, the CDR3 is TGCAGTGCAAGTCCCCCGGCTAGCAGGCAAGAGACCCAGTACTTC.

This clonotype was observed a handful of times. This sequence joins TRBV20-1 and TRBJ2-5; a weak D match, TRBD1 (5 bases). Germline V gene data show CDR1 as DFQATT and CDR2 as SNEGSKA (reference sequence). V was pared by 2 bases and J by 6 bases, with 16 bases between. The CDR3 has 14 amino acids. CDR3 loop: CSARFPRTTKTQYF. Written as DNA, the CDR3 is TGCAGTGCTAGATTTCCGCGGACAACGAAGACCCAGTACTTC.

The chain uses TRBV20-1 and TRBJ2-3; D is uncertain. The V end lost 0 bases, the J end lost 1 base, and 8 bases lay between the germline ends. The CDR3 length is 14 residues. Per the germline V gene, CDR1 is DFQATT and CDR2 is SNEGSKA (reference sequence). This CDR3 reads CSARDPLGTDTQYF. The DNA for the CDR3 is TGCAGTGCTAGAGATCCCCTCGGCACAGATACGCAGTATTTT.

V is TRBV7-9 and J is TRBJ1-2; 8 bases align to TRBD1. CDR1 and CDR2 (germline): SEHNR, FQNEAQ (reference sequence). The V and J ends lost 1 base and 3 bases, in that order; junction bases with no gene match: 4. The CDR3 loop spans 15 amino acids. CDR3 protein: CASSLEQGGYYGYTF. Here the CDR3 DNA reads TGTGCCAGCAGCTTAGAACAGGGGGGGTACTATGGCTACACCTTC. Complete variable domain (other parts from reference TRBV7-9 and TRBJ1-2): DTGVSQNPRHKITKRGQNVTFRCDPISEHNRLYWYRQTLGQGPEFLTYFQNEAQLEKSRLLSDRFSAERPKGSFSTLEIQRTEQGDSAMYLCASSLEQGGYYGYTFGSGTRLTVV.

The chain links TRBV6-2 or TRBV6-3 to TRBJ1-2; D possibly corresponds to TRBD1 (5 bases). The V end lost 2 bases, the J end lost 5 bases, and 18 bases lay between the germline ends. This CDR3 is built from 16 residues. CDR1 is MNHEY, CDR2 SVGEGT, per germline. In DNA form, the CDR3 reads TGTGCCAGCAGTTACGATTGGGACCCCACTTTGTATGGCTACACCTTC. This codes for CASSYDWDPTLYGYTF.

This chain uses TRBV20-1 with TRBJ2-3; TRBD1 aligns across 7 bases. This CDR3 contains 15 residues. Germline CDR1 is DFQATT and CDR2 is SNEGSKA (reference sequence). J gave up 4 bases and V 4 bases, and 11 bases lay outside the gene matches. The CDR3 DNA sequence: TGCAGTGCTAACTGGAGACAGGGTGGCTCAGATACGCAGTATTTT. It is translated as CSANWRQGGSDTQYF.

The rearrangement uses TRBV6-1 and TRBJ1-1, with unresolved D. CDR1 is MNHNS, CDR2 SASEGT, per germline. V lost 4 bases and J lost 4, with 22 bases in between. This CDR3 spans 17 amino acids. The CDR3, as DNA: TGTGCCAGCAGTGCGAATTCGATCCGGGTCCGGGGCACTGAAGCTTTCTTT. Translated, it gives CASSANSIRVRGTEAFF.

By sample fraction, this clonotype is medium-sized. Germline and junction disagree at one end, which may indicate a read error. The chain uses TRBV7-7 and TRBJ2-5; the D gene is possibly TRBD1 (7 bases). This CDR3 has 13 amino acids. In germline, CDR1 is SSHAT, CDR2 FNYEAQ (reference sequence). CDR3 residues: CASSTQGGETQYF. The CDR3 DNA is TGTGCTAGCAGCACGCAGGGGGGAGAGACCCAGTACTTC. Looking up the rest from reference TRBV7-7 and TRBJ2-5 gives the full variable domain: GAGVSQSPRYKVTKRGQDVTLRCDPISSHATLYWYQQALGQGPEFLTYFNYEAQPDKSGLPSDRFSAERPEGSISTLTIQRTEQRDSAMYRCASSTQGGETQYFGPGTRLLVL.

For the CDR3, the DNA is TGCGCCAGCAGCTTAACCCCGGGACAGGGGGCGAGCGAGCAGTACTTC. Amino acid sequence: CASSLTPGQGASEQYF. The chain uses TRBV5-1 and TRBJ2-7; the match to TRBD1 covers 12 bases. Germline CDR1 is SGHRS and CDR2 is YFSETQ. The CDR3 has 16 residues. V gave up 2 bases and J gave up 6 bases; unmatched junction bases: 9.

A single count supports this clonotype. The chain combines TRBV7-2 with TRBJ1-1, with TRBD1 as a possible D gene (6 bases). Trimming shortened V by 3 bases and J by 7 bases, and 12 bases separated the two germline ends. CDR3 length equals 13 residues. The V gene's germline CDR1 is SGHTA and CDR2 FQGNSA. CDR3 protein: CASSLWVRGEAFF. CDR3 in DNA: TGTGCCAGCAGCTTGTGGGTCAGGGGTGAAGCTTTCTTT.

The V call is TRBV6-1, the J call TRBJ2-5; D not resolved. Per the germline V gene, CDR1 is MNHNS and CDR2 is SASEGT. This CDR3 region has 12 residues. V gave up 0 bases and J gave up 5 bases, with 4 bases separating them. In nucleotides, the CDR3 is TGTGCCAGCAGTGAAGCGGGGGAGACCCAGTACTTC. This encodes CASSEAGETQYF.

This clonotype was counted a few times. V gene TRBV7-2 combines with J gene TRBJ2-5; 10 nucleotides align to TRBD1. The CDR3 is made up of 14 amino acids. V gave up 5 bases and J gave up 5 bases; unmatched junction bases: 5. Germline V gives CDR1 SGHTA, CDR2 FQGNSA. CDR3 bases: TGTGCCAGCAGCGAGGACAGGGGGAAGGAGACCCAGTACTTC. This codes for CASSEDRGKETQYF.

This clonotype was observed a single time. The genes are TRBV7-2 and TRBJ2-3; 7 nucleotides agree with TRBD1. V gave up 5 bases and J gave up 4 bases; unmatched junction bases: 6. Germline CDR1 is SGHTA and CDR2 is FQGNSA. The CDR3 has 14 residues. The CDR3 DNA reads as TGTGCCAGCAGCCGGGACGACAGGGCAGATACGCAGTATTTT. Translated, it gives CASSRDDRADTQYF.

This clonotype was counted between two and nine times. CDR3 coding DNA: TGTGCCAGTAGTGCAATCTTCAGGGAGACCCAGTACTTC. Its protein is CASSAIFRETQYF. This sequence joins TRBV19 and TRBJ2-5, with unresolved D. CDR1 is LNHDA, CDR2 SQIVND, per germline (reference sequence). V lost 5 bases, J lost 5 bases, and 12 bases lay in between. The CDR3 is 13 residues long.

This chain joins TRBV2 and TRBJ2-3; 7 bases match TRBD2. Per germline, CDR1 SNHLY and CDR2 FYNNEI. After removal of 7 bases from V and 4 bases from J, the junction contained 2 bases not matched to a gene. The CDR3 sequence is 12 residues long. The CDR3 region has the DNA TGTGCCAGCAACCTAGCGGCAGATACGCAGTATTTT. The encoded protein is CASNLAADTQYF.

This clonotype has a single count. The J gene is TRBJ2-1, the V gene TRBV7-8; the match to TRBD2 covers 12 bases. The end of the DNA aligns better with TRBJ2-7, so the J call may be wrong. Germline V CDR1 and CDR2: SGHVS, FQNEAQ. CDR3 length: 16 amino acids. This CDR3 is CASSLELTSGRYEQYF. The CDR3 region has the DNA TGTGCCAGCAGCTTAGAGTTGACTAGCGGGAGATACGAGCAGTACTTC.